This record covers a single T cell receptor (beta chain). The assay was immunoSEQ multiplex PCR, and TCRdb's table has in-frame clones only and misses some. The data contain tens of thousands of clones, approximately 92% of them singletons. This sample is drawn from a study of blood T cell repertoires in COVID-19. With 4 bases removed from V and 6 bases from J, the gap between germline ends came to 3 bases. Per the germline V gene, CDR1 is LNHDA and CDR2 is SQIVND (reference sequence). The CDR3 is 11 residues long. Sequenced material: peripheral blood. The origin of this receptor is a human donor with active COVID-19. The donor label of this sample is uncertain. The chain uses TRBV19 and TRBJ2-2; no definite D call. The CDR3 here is CASSTAGELFF. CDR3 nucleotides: TGTGCCAGTAGTACTGCCGGGGAGCTGTTTTTT.